A single sample gave rise to the 23 T cell receptor beta chains below, sequenced in a study of T cell responses to AZD1222 COVID-19 vaccine. TCRdb's copy holds only in-frame clones and misses some; the assay was immunoSEQ multiplex PCR. The table records 110,000 to 150,000 clones, more than 75% of them present only once. The input for sequencing was peripheral blood, taken 28 days after the second AZD1222 dose. These receptors all come from an adult who received the AZD1222 COVID-19 vaccine.

This clone has just one count. The V and J genes are TRBV7-8 and TRBJ1-2; no reliable D call. Germline values: CDR1 SGHVS, CDR2 FQNEAQ. This CDR3 is built from 15 residues. V lost 5 bases and J lost 4, with 17 bases in between. The CDR3 here is CASSLTGLPAYGYTF. The CDR3 DNA reads as TGTGCCAGCAGCCTGACCGGGCTGCCGGCCTATGGCTACACCTTC.

The V call is TRBV19, the J call TRBJ1-1; no firm D call. Trimming took off 3 bases at V and 1 base at J, with 9 bases between the two ends. There are 14 residues in the CDR3. Germline loops: CDR1 LNHDA, CDR2 SQIVND (reference sequence). The DNA of the CDR3 is TGTGCCAGTAGTATGTCAAACGGGAACACTGAAGCTTTCTTT. The encoded protein is CASSMSNGNTEAFF.

The chain is built from TRBV5-1 and TRBJ1-1, with D maybe TRBD1 (5 bases). Trimming cost V 4 bases and J 1 base, with 11 bases left between them. Germline CDR1 reads SGHRS; CDR2 reads YFSETQ. CDR3 length: 14 residues. CDR3 DNA sequence: TGCGCCAGCAGCGTGGGGCGAGAGAACACTGAAGCTTTCTTT. Translating it yields CASSVGRENTEAFF. The full variable domain, in which reference TRBV5-1 and TRBJ1-1 provide the parts outside the CDR3, is KAGVTQTPRYLIKTRGQQVTLSCSPISGHRSVSWYQQTPGQGLQFLFEYFSETQRNKGNFPGRFSGRQFSNSRSEMNVSTLELGDSALYLCASSVGRENTEAFFGQGTRLTVV.

In this sample, this clone turned up once. The rearrangement uses TRBV27 and TRBJ2-5; D is uncertain. This CDR3 contains 15 residues. CDR1 is MNHEY and CDR2 is SMNVEV in the germline V gene (reference sequence). V was cut by 1 base and J by 5 bases, with 14 bases left in between. The CDR3 DNA reads TGTGCCAGCAGTTTATTTGGGCAGCCTCGGGAGACCCAGTACTTC. This gives the protein CASSLFGQPRETQYF.

V usage is TRBV3-1 (or the pseudogene TRBV3-2) and J usage is TRBJ1-1; D unresolved. The germline V and J ends were trimmed by 1 base and 10 bases, with 10 bases remaining between them. From germline, CDR1 is LGHDT and CDR2 YNNKEL (reference sequence). The length of the CDR3 is 12 residues. The CDR3 DNA reads TGTGCCAGCAGCCAAGGTGCAAGCAGAGCTTTCTTT. Amino acid sequence: CASSQGASRAFF.

The J gene is TRBJ2-5, the V gene TRBV6-5; D could derive from TRBD1 or TRBD2 (5 bases each). Germline loops: CDR1 MNHEY, CDR2 SVGAGI. This CDR3 comprises 15 residues. V was pared by 5 bases and J by 5 bases, with 18 bases between. CDR3 loop: CASSPFEGKGETQYF. The CDR3 region has the DNA TGTGCCAGCAGTCCTTTTGAGGGGAAGGGCGAGACCCAGTACTTC.

V is TRBV5-1 and J is TRBJ2-3; D call uncertain. Looked up from germline, CDR1 is SGHRS and CDR2 is YFSETQ. This CDR3 is 12 amino acids long. Trimming stripped 0 bases from V and 4 bases from J, with 3 bases between. The chain's CDR3 is CASSLAADTQYF. The CDR3 region has the DNA TGCGCCAGCAGCTTGGCCGCAGATACGCAGTATTTT.

The chain carries TRBV6-6 and TRBJ2-7; D is possibly TRBD2 (5 bases). The CDR3 loop spans 11 amino acids. Trimming took off 5 bases at V and 5 bases at J, with 7 bases between the two ends. Germline CDR1 and CDR2: MNHNY and SVGAGI (reference sequence). CDR3 loop: CASSRRDEQYF. As DNA, the CDR3 is TGTGCCAGCAGTAGGCGGGACGAGCAGTACTTC.

In this sample, this clone turned up once. The chain uses TRBV4-2 and TRBJ2-1; 12 bases map to TRBD2. V dropped 0 bases and J dropped 7; count of bases not matched to a gene: 7. This CDR3 spans 17 amino acids. Germline values: CDR1 LGHNA, CDR2 YNFKEQ. In DNA, the CDR3 is TGTGCCAGCAGCCAAGACCTCCTAGCGGGAGGGGCGAATGAGCAGTTCTTC. Its translation: CASSQDLLAGGANEQFF.

The chain couples TRBV30 to TRBJ2-7; D not resolved. There are 12 residues in the CDR3. Trimming left V 0 bases short and J 3 bases short, with 6 bases between. Germline V CDR1 and CDR2: GTSNPN, SVGIG (reference sequence). CDR3 loop: CAWSVTVYEQYF. CDR3 sequence (DNA): TGTGCCTGGAGTGTAACGGTCTACGAGCAGTACTTC.

The chain uses TRBV18 and TRBJ2-7; either TRBD1 or TRBD2 may supply D (8 bases each). V was trimmed by 6 bases and J by 6 bases, leaving 27 bases between them. The CDR3 length is 17 residues. CDR1 is KGHSH and CDR2 is LQKENI in the germline V gene. The CDR3 DNA sequence: TGTGCCAGCTCTCGGGGGGGCCTCCGGGACAGGTGGTCCGAGCAGTACTTC. This gives the protein CASSRGGLRDRWSEQYF.

The chain couples TRBV20-1 to TRBJ2-7; either TRBD1 or TRBD2 may fit D (5 bases each). V was cut by 3 bases and J by 5 bases, with 8 bases left in between. Germline V gene lookup returns CDR1 DFQATT and CDR2 SNEGSKA (reference sequence). The CDR3 runs to 11 residues. The CDR3 loop is CSASRDDEQYF. CDR3 DNA: TGCAGTGCTAGTCGGGACGACGAGCAGTACTTC.

The rearrangement links TRBV15 to TRBJ1-1, with D tentatively TRBD1 (5 bases). Trimming removed 4 bases at V and 0 bases at J, with 6 bases between. The CDR3 contains 13 residues. Germline lookup yields CDR1 LNHNV and CDR2 YYDKDF (reference sequence). The CDR3 DNA follows: TGTGCCACCAGCAAAGGGGTGAACACTGAAGCTTTCTTT. This encodes CATSKGVNTEAFF.

The rearrangement links TRBV7-8 to TRBJ2-1; TRBD1 is a possible D gene (6 bases). The CDR3 is 15 amino acids. The germline V and J ends were trimmed by 3 bases and 7 bases, with 16 bases remaining between them. CDR1 is SGHVS and CDR2 is FQNEAQ in the germline V gene. DNA for the CDR3: TGTGCCAGCAGCTTCGGGACATCTAAGGGGAATGAGCAGTTCTTC. Translating it yields CASSFGTSKGNEQFF.

This chain joins TRBV6-6 and TRBJ2-7; 8 bases map to TRBD1. CDR1 and CDR2 (germline): MNHNY, SVGAGI (reference sequence). The V gene end was trimmed by 6 bases and the J gene end by 5 bases; junction bases not matched to a gene: 3. The CDR3 has 12 amino acids. For the CDR3, the DNA is TGTGCCAGCAGGTGGACAGGGAACGAGCAGTACTTC. Amino acids: CASRWTGNEQYF.

V is TRBV6-1 and J is TRBJ2-5; possible D gene TRBD2, 7 bases. This CDR3 is built from 14 residues. CDR1 and CDR2 (germline): MNHNS, SASEGT. V lost 5 bases and J 4 bases, leaving 14 bases between the germline ends. The CDR3 is CASSYRGGRETQYF. For the CDR3, the DNA is TGTGCCAGCAGTTATAGGGGGGGCCGAGAGACCCAGTACTTC.

The V gene is TRBV27, the J gene TRBJ1-4; 7 bases map to TRBD1. Trimming took 3 bases from V and 8 from J; bases not matched to a gene: 9. From germline, CDR1 is MNHEY and CDR2 SMNVEV (reference sequence). The CDR3 extends over 15 amino acids. The CDR3 is CASSLYNRGGEKLFF. The CDR3 nucleotides read TGTGCCAGCAGTTTGTACAACAGGGGAGGGGAAAAACTGTTTTTT.

This clone has just one count. The chain combines TRBV7-2 with TRBJ2-1, with 8 positions matching TRBD2. The junction had 7 bases not matched to a gene; V was cut back by 5 bases and J by 10 bases. From germline, CDR1 is SGHTA and CDR2 FQGNSA. The CDR3 is made up of 13 amino acids. CDR3 DNA: TGTGCCAGCAGCACCGTGACTAGCGACGAGCAGTTCTTC. Its protein product is CASSTVTSDEQFF.

This rearrangement joins TRBV2 to TRBJ2-5, with D perhaps TRBD1 or TRBD2 (5 bases each). This CDR3 is 13 amino acids long. CDR1 is SNHLY and CDR2 is FYNNEI in the germline V gene. Between the trimmed V and J ends, which lost 8 bases and 9 bases, there was a span of 19 bases. CDR3 nucleotide sequence: TGTGCCAGCGGGGGAACCGAAGCTACCCCCCAGTACTTC. Protein: CASGGTEATPQYF.

The genes are TRBV9 and TRBJ2-2; possibly TRBD1 for D (6 bases). The CDR3 has 16 amino acids. The germline V gene encodes CDR1 SGDLS and CDR2 YYNGEE. Trimming cost V 4 bases and J 5 bases, with 18 bases left between them. The CDR3 loop is CASSRGQTSRTGELFF. CDR3 coding DNA: TGTGCCAGCAGCCGAGGACAGACGAGTCGGACCGGGGAGCTGTTTTTT.

The gene calls are TRBV28 and TRBJ2-3; D is possibly TRBD2 (7 bases). V gave up 2 bases and J gave up 4 bases, with 16 bases separating them. CDR1 and CDR2 from the germline V gene are MDHEN and SYDVKM. This CDR3 is built from 16 residues. The CDR3 bases are TGTGCCAGCAGTTTAACTCGGGGGGCGGGAGCAGATACGCAGTATTTT. Its translation is CASSLTRGAGADTQYF.

CDR3 protein: CASSPDVQFYGYTF. The DNA of the CDR3 is TGTGCCAGCTCACCAGACGTCCAATTCTATGGCTACACCTTC. The chain recombines TRBV18 with TRBJ1-2, with unresolved D. Looked up from germline, CDR1 is KGHSH and CDR2 is LQKENI. The CDR3 consists of 14 residues. V dropped 2 bases and J dropped 4 bases, with 11 bases sitting between them.

This rearrangement joins TRBV4-3 to TRBJ1-6; the D gene is possibly TRBD1 (5 bases). The CDR3 has 14 amino acids. CDR1 is LGHNA, CDR2 YSLEER, per germline. V was pared by 0 bases and J by 10 bases, with 10 bases between. Here the CDR3 reads CASSQDGAGSPLHF. The CDR3 nucleotides read TGCGCCAGCAGCCAAGATGGGGCGGGATCACCCCTCCACTTT.